This T cell receptor (beta chain) was identified during a study of blood T cell repertoires in COVID-19. About the research overall: Samples came from the United States, Italy and Spain, spanning acute and convalescent COVID-19. In each case, the material was cDNA or gDNA derived from T cells, B-cell-depleted T cells, or PBMCs.

In this sample, this clone turned up a few times. Sequencing used immunoSEQ multiplex PCR; TCRdb keeps in-frame clones, though not all of them. The repertoire holds fewer than 250,000 clones, approximately 78% seen once, with 9.5% to 15% in the top ten. The CDR3 has 13 amino acids. V was shortened by 3 bases and J by 1 base, with 8 bases between the two germline ends. Per the germline V gene, CDR1 is SGHRS and CDR2 is YFSETQ. The V and J genes are TRBV5-1 and TRBJ2-7, with a tentative D call TRBD2 (6 bases). The receptor was isolated from a woman between 40 and 55 years old with acute or convalescent COVID-19. Material: peripheral blood. CDR3 sequence reads: CASSSRGSYEQYF. The DNA for the CDR3 is TGCGCCAGCAGCTCACGGGGGTCCTACGAGCAGTACTTC.